The 11 T cell receptor beta chains below come from one sample, sequenced in a study of monozygotic twins with inflammatory bowel disease. Reprocessing the 5' RACE reads, TCRdb reports a single entry for every CDR3 protein and omits DNA. This sample's table has 400,000 to 500,000 distinct CDR3 sequences. Specimen: blood. The receptors originated from a human donor with ulcerative colitis or Crohn's disease, or a healthy co-twin of an affected twin (not recorded which).

This sequence joins TRBV6-5 and TRBJ2-1; there is no DNA to check the TCRdb D call of TRBD1. The CDR3 is 16 residues long. Germline CDR1 MNHEY, CDR2 SVGAGI. The CDR3 sequence is CASSYSSQGLSNEQFF.

The CDR3 reads CASRKSGSSYNEQFF. The chain links TRBV6-2 or TRBV6-3 to TRBJ2-1. Germline V gene data show CDR1 as MNHEY and CDR2 as SVGEGT. The CDR3 has 15 amino acids.

The chain recombines TRBV4-1 with TRBJ2-7. This CDR3 has 16 residues. Germline V gives CDR1 MGHRA, CDR2 YSYEKL. Here the CDR3 reads CASRSVVTEKVNEQYF.

This rearrangement joins TRBV6-1 to TRBJ2-1; no DNA is available, so the TRBD1 call from TCRdb remains unchecked. This CDR3 comprises 15 residues. CDR1 is MNHNS and CDR2 is SASEGT in the germline V gene. The CDR3 loop reads CATREGSTYYNEQFF.

V gene TRBV7-9 combines with J gene TRBJ2-7; TCRdb's D gene call, TRBD1, goes unchecked for lack of DNA. The CDR3 is 16 amino acids. From germline, CDR1 is SEHNR and CDR2 FQNEAQ (reference sequence). CDR3 residues: CASSQGRARGAHEQYF.

The rearrangement joins TRBV27 to TRBJ1-2; the TCRdb D gene call, TRBD1, has no DNA to confirm it. CDR3 length: 13 amino acids. Germline V gene lookup returns CDR1 MNHEY and CDR2 SMNVEV (reference sequence). This CDR3 is CASSRTGLAGYTF.

This chain uses TRBV7-6 with TRBJ2-3; there is no DNA to check the TCRdb D call of TRBD2. This CDR3 comprises 18 residues. CDR1 SGHVS and CDR2 FNYEAQ come from the germline V gene. The CDR3 region is CASSQDGPGTSFADTQYF.

The chain links TRBV4-1 to TRBJ2-7; checking the TCRdb D call of TRBD2 is not possible without DNA. This CDR3 is built from 15 residues. Germline values: CDR1 MGHRA, CDR2 YSYEKL. The CDR3 reads CASSQEWGGGYEQYF.

This CDR3 is CASSQGGGQPQHF. The chain employs TRBV6-5 and TRBJ1-5. The length of the CDR3 is 13 residues. Germline CDR1 is MNHEY and CDR2 is SVGAGI.

The chain has TRBV20-1 and TRBJ2-3; TCRdb returns TRBD1, unconfirmable since there is no DNA. CDR1 is DFQATT and CDR2 is SNEGSKA in the germline V gene (reference sequence). The length of the CDR3 is 12 residues. The CDR3: CSAGQGTDTQYF.

This chain links TRBV7-2 with TRBJ2-7; TCRdb lists TRBD2, though no DNA is available to test this call. CDR1 is SGHTA and CDR2 is FQGNSA in the germline V gene. The CDR3 spans 17 residues. This CDR3 is CASSLAPTSGFSYEQYF.